This T cell receptor (beta chain) was found in a study of blood T cell repertoires in COVID-19. Across the study: Sites in the United States, Italy and Spain provided acute and convalescent COVID-19 samples. The analysed material was cDNA or gDNA that came from T cells, B-cell-depleted T cells, or PBMCs.

Sequencing was performed with immunoSEQ multiplex PCR; in TCRdb, only in-frame clones are kept and a portion is missing. The sample consists of some 51,000 clones, 91% of them appearing once. After removal of 5 bases from V and 5 bases from J, the junction contained 7 bases not matched to a gene. Germline CDR1 reads ENHRY; CDR2 reads SYGVKD. The CDR3 contains 14 residues. Sequences were obtained from peripheral blood. The sequence was collected from a man aged 45 to 65 with acute or convalescent COVID-19. V gene TRBV10-3 combines with J gene TRBJ1-2; 8 nucleotides agree with TRBD1. CDR3 protein: CAISQTGGGYGYTF. For the CDR3, the DNA is TGTGCCATCAGTCAAACAGGGGGTGGATATGGCTACACCTTC.